This TCR beta chain was recovered during a study of cytomegalovirus exposure and HLA in healthy donors. The germline V gene has CDR1 GTSNPN and CDR2 SVGIG (reference sequence). The CDR3 length is 15 residues. V gave up 0 bases and J gave up 5 bases; unmatched junction bases: 5. Regarding this clone: Its antigen remains unknown.

Primers: 60 Vbeta forward and 13 Jbeta reverse. Sequencing was performed with immunoSEQ multiplex PCR; in TCRdb, only in-frame clones are kept and a portion is missing. The listing records about 110,000 clones. General study results and limits: Roughly uniform depth of sequencing across donors was assumed in presence/absence analyses. As a later analysis revealed, the rate of TCR association differed by HLA locus, with DRB1 most and HLA-C fewest. In the analysis, some V segments, TRBV6-2 and TRBV6-3 included, were excluded as indistinguishable. Sequencing had likely introduced a cluster of highly shared sequence variants as an artifact.

Sequencing was done on a sample of PBMCs. The clonotype originates from a middle-aged man in good health and CMV-seropositive. The rearrangement links TRBV30 to TRBJ2-1; the match to TRBD2 covers 9 bases. The CDR3 DNA follows: TGTGCCTGGAGTGTAGGCGGGAGGGGGAACAATGAGCAGTTCTTC. It translates to CAWSVGGRGNNEQFF.